One and the same sample provided the 20 T cell receptor beta chains below, sequenced in a study of control samples from healthy donors and cancer patients. Sequencing used immunoSEQ multiplex PCR; TCRdb keeps in-frame clones, though not all of them. The sample contains hundreds of thousands of clones, more than 80% of which appear only once. Sequencing was carried out using PBMCs. The source is a man aged 40-55 years with head and neck cancer.

This clone was seen a single time. V is TRBV10-3 and J is TRBJ2-7; D gene ambiguous. V lost 4 bases and J lost 3, with 4 bases in between. Germline CDR1 is ENHRY and CDR2 is SYGVKD. The CDR3 runs 11 residues. The CDR3, as DNA: TGTGCCATCAGTGGGTACTACGAGCAGTACTTC. Translated, it gives CAISGYYEQYF.

This clone was counted only a few times. The gene calls are TRBV6-2 or TRBV6-3 and TRBJ2-7; D not resolved. Trimming pared 2 bases from V and 5 bases from J, leaving 4 bases between. The germline V gene has CDR1 MNHEY and CDR2 SVGEGT. This CDR3 region has 11 residues. The CDR3 here is CASSYGDEQYF. In nucleotides, the CDR3 is TGTGCCAGCAGTTACGGGGACGAGCAGTACTTC.

In the case of this clone: Other DNA sequences from this sample encode an identical CDR3 as well. The chain is built from TRBV28 and TRBJ2-5; D is undetermined. Germline V gene data show CDR1 as MDHEN and CDR2 as SYDVKM. CDR3 size: 12 residues. The V end lost 3 bases, the J end lost 3 bases, and 5 bases lay between the germline ends. CDR3 in amino acids: CASSLVEETQYF. The CDR3 nucleotides are TGTGCCAGCAGTTTGGTTGAAGAGACCCAGTACTTC. Full variable domain (missing parts from reference TRBV28 and TRBJ2-5): DVKVTQSSRYLVKRTGEKVFLECVQDMDHENMFWYRQDPGLGLRLIYFSYDVKMKEKGDIPEGYSVSREKKERFSLILESASTNQTSMYLCASSLVEETQYFGPGTRLLVL.

This chain joins TRBV5-4 and TRBJ2-2; TRBD2 matches 7 bases. CDR1 SGHNT and CDR2 YYREEE come from the germline V gene (reference sequence). V trimming: 4 bases; J trimming: 2 bases; junction bases outside the gene matches: 11. The CDR3 is 17 amino acids. The CDR3 nucleotides read TGTGCCAGCAGCCCCCGGGGAGGGCAGCCTAACACCGGGGAGCTGTTTTTT. Its protein product is CASSPRGGQPNTGELFF.

The V and J genes are TRBV5-1 and TRBJ1-2; D not resolved. Between the trimmed V and J ends, which lost 4 bases and 9 bases, there was a span of 16 bases. Looked up from germline, CDR1 is SGHRS and CDR2 is YFSETQ. The CDR3 extends over 13 amino acids. The CDR3 spells CASSTGDTASYTF. The CDR3 DNA reads TGCGCCAGCAGCACCGGTGACACCGCCAGCTACACCTTC. The variable domain in full, with the rest retrieved from reference TRBV5-1 and TRBJ1-2, is KAGVTQTPRYLIKTRGQQVTLSCSPISGHRSVSWYQQTPGQGLQFLFEYFSETQRNKGNFPGRFSGRQFSNSRSEMNVSTLELGDSALYLCASSTGDTASYTFGSGTRLTVV.

The V and J genes are TRBV5-5 and TRBJ1-4; the D is unclear. Deletions cut 5 bases from V and 2 bases from J, with 7 bases between. Per germline, CDR1 SGHKS and CDR2 YYEKEE (reference sequence). This CDR3 has 13 residues. CDR3 protein: CASSSWTNEKLFF. In nucleotides, the CDR3 is TGTGCCAGCAGTTCGTGGACTAATGAAAAACTGTTTTTT.

The chain carries TRBV5-5 and TRBJ1-4; D perhaps matches TRBD1 (5 bases). The CDR3 length is 16 residues. Germline lookup yields CDR1 SGHKS and CDR2 YYEKEE (reference sequence). V was cut by 0 bases and J by 4 bases, with 13 bases left in between. Here the CDR3 DNA reads TGTGCCAGCAGCTTGGGCAGGGCAGGTGGTAATGAAAAACTGTTTTTT. The encoded protein is CASSLGRAGGNEKLFF.

The genes are TRBV2 and TRBJ2-3; tentatively, D is TRBD1 (5 bases). V was clipped by 4 bases and J by 0 bases, with 14 bases between them. The CDR3 contains 16 residues. Germline-derived CDR1 and CDR2 are SNHLY and FYNNEI. CDR3 DNA sequence: TGTGCCAGCAGTGGTCAGGGATCTCTAAGCACAGATACGCAGTATTTT. This gives the protein CASSGQGSLSTDTQYF.

A few counts support this clone. The chain is built from TRBV6-5 and TRBJ1-2, with TRBD1 matching 8 bases. The ends lost 7 bases at V and 4 bases at J; junction bases unmatched: 8. Germline CDR1 reads MNHEY; CDR2 reads SVGAGI. The CDR3 is 14 residues long. The CDR3 DNA follows: TGTGCCAGCATGGGGCAGGGGGCAGGCTATGGCTACACCTTC. Protein product: CASMGQGAGYGYTF.

The chain has TRBV27 and TRBJ2-2; D gene ambiguous. Trimming removed 2 bases at V and 7 bases at J, with 11 bases between. This CDR3 spans 14 amino acids. Germline V CDR1 and CDR2: MNHEY, SMNVEV (reference sequence). CDR3 sequence reads: CASSLISEIGELFF. In nucleotides, the CDR3 is TGTGCCAGCAGTTTAATCTCGGAGATCGGGGAGCTGTTTTTT.

This chain connects TRBV7-9 to TRBJ1-2, with D possibly TRBD1 on 5 matching bases. Per germline, CDR1 SEHNR and CDR2 FQNEAQ (reference sequence). This CDR3 contains 12 residues. CDR3 in amino acids: CALGPLNYGYTF. CDR3 sequence (DNA): TGTGCTTTGGGGCCTCTTAACTATGGCTACACCTTC.

The chain joins TRBV3-1 (or the pseudogene TRBV3-2) to TRBJ1-2; 10 bases map to TRBD1. Unmatched junction bases numbered 6, after V lost 1 base and J lost 7 bases. Germline assignment: CDR1 LGHDT and CDR2 YNNKEL (reference sequence). The CDR3 has 15 amino acids. Here the CDR3 reads CASSQGFDRGLGYTF. The CDR3 bases are TGTGCCAGCAGCCAAGGGTTCGACAGGGGGCTTGGCTACACCTTC.

In this sample, this clone turned up many times. The chain is built from TRBV5-6 and TRBJ2-5; D gene unclear. V was pared by 2 bases and J by 4 bases, with 9 bases between. The CDR3 is made up of 13 amino acids. CDR1 SGHDT and CDR2 YYEEEE come from the germline V gene. The CDR3 DNA reads TGTGCCAGCAGCTTTGGCCGTGGAGAGACCCAGTACTTC. Translated: CASSFGRGETQYF.

The chain is built from TRBV28 and TRBJ2-5; D perhaps matches TRBD1 (6 bases). The CDR3 sequence is 13 residues long. CDR1 is MDHEN, CDR2 SYDVKM, per germline. V lost 2 bases, J lost 2 bases, and 6 bases lay in between. CDR3 protein: CASSLGQQETQYF. CDR3 in DNA: TGTGCCAGCAGTTTAGGACAGCAAGAGACCCAGTACTTC.

J is TRBJ1-5 and V is TRBV3-1 (or the pseudogene TRBV3-2); 7 nucleotides match TRBD1. V shed 4 bases, J shed 3 bases, and the junction held 6 bases outside the gene matches. Germline values: CDR1 LGHDT, CDR2 YNNKEL (reference sequence). This CDR3 has 15 residues. The CDR3 nucleotides read TGTGCCAGCAGCCCATTAGGACAGGACAATCAGCCCCAGCATTTT. Encoded protein: CASSPLGQDNQPQHF.

Written as DNA, the CDR3 is TGTGCCAGCTCCTTGGGCGACAGGACTGAAGCTTTCTTT. As protein: CASSLGDRTEAFF. This chain joins TRBV3-1 (or the pseudogene TRBV3-2) and TRBJ1-1; perhaps TRBD1 as D (6 bases). Germline V gene sequence: CDR1 LGHDT, CDR2 YNNKEL (reference sequence). Trimming left V 8 bases short and J 5 bases short, with 15 bases between. The CDR3 spans 13 residues.

The V gene is TRBV30, the J gene TRBJ2-2; TRBD2 matches at 7 bases. The CDR3 extends over 14 amino acids. Trimming removed 5 bases from V and 5 bases from J; junction bases left unmatched: 8. Looked up from germline, CDR1 is GTSNPN and CDR2 is SVGIG (reference sequence). The CDR3 coding sequence is TGTGCCTGGGTGACCGGGACTACGACCGGGGAGCTGTTTTTT. Its translation: CAWVTGTTTGELFF.

This clone appeared a few times. V gene TRBV19 combines with J gene TRBJ2-5; 9 bases map to TRBD2. V shed 6 bases, J shed 4 bases, and the junction held 12 bases outside the gene matches. Germline V gene sequence: CDR1 LNHDA, CDR2 SQIVND (reference sequence). The CDR3 contains 16 residues. DNA for the CDR3: TGTGCCAGTAGGCGGGGGGGCGCCCATCCGCGAGAGACCCAGTACTTC. It specifies CASRRGGAHPRETQYF.

The V and J genes are TRBV11-2 and TRBJ2-1; perhaps TRBD2 as D (6 bases). The CDR3 length is 15 residues. Germline lookup yields CDR1 SGHAT and CDR2 FQNNGV. V shed 0 bases and J shed 4 bases, with 10 bases lying between them. The CDR3 loop is CASSLDLGLYNEQFF. In DNA, the CDR3 is TGTGCCAGCAGCTTAGATTTAGGACTATACAATGAGCAGTTCTTC. Full variable domain (rest looked up from reference TRBV11-2 and TRBJ2-1): EAGVAQSPRYKIIEKRQSVAFWCNPISGHATLYWYQQILGQGPKLLIQFQNNGVVDDSQLPKDRFSAERLKGVDSTLKIQPAKLEDSAVYLCASSLDLGLYNEQFFGPGTRLTVL.

The CDR3 here is CASSLALGSYEQYF. The CDR3 nucleotides are TGCGCCAGCAGCTTGGCCTTGGGATCCTACGAGCAGTACTTC. The rearrangement links TRBV5-1 to TRBJ2-7; unclear D gene. The CDR3 spans 14 residues. V lost 0 bases and J lost 1, with 8 bases in between. Germline V gene data show CDR1 as SGHRS and CDR2 as YFSETQ. The full variable domain, rest sourced from reference TRBV5-1 and TRBJ2-7, is KAGVTQTPRYLIKTRGQQVTLSCSPISGHRSVSWYQQTPGQGLQFLFEYFSETQRNKGNFPGRFSGRQFSNSRSEMNVSTLELGDSALYLCASSLALGSYEQYFGPGTRLTVT.